Presented here are 23 T cell receptor beta chains from one specimen sequenced in a study of T cells in localized non-small cell lung cancer. Assay: immunoSEQ multiplex PCR; the TCRdb copy retains only in-frame clones and omits some. This sample carries around 41,000 clones, 86% of them seen once, and the ten largest clones take around 7%. The specimen was peripheral blood, collected before any cancer treatment. The receptors derive from a woman between 18 and 50 years old with stage III lung adenocarcinoma.

This chain links TRBV7-9 with TRBJ2-1; no definite D call. V lost 1 base to trimming and J lost 7 bases, with 5 bases between them. Germline V CDR1 and CDR2: SEHNR, FQNEAQ (reference sequence). The CDR3 totals 12 residues. CDR3 nucleotide sequence: TGTGCCAGCAGCTTAGACTGGAATGAGCAGTTCTTC. This translates into CASSLDWNEQFF. Using reference TRBV7-9 and TRBJ2-1 for the parts outside the CDR3, the full variable domain is DTGVSQNPRHKITKRGQNVTFRCDPISEHNRLYWYRQTLGQGPEFLTYFQNEAQLEKSRLLSDRFSAERPKGSFSTLEIQRTEQGDSAMYLCASSLDWNEQFFGPGTRLTVL.

The chain has TRBV9 and TRBJ2-1, with TRBD1 identical over 10 bases. J gave up 1 base and V 3 bases, and 10 bases lay outside the gene matches. The CDR3 is made up of 18 amino acids. Germline CDR1 SGDLS, CDR2 YYNGEE. DNA for the CDR3: TGTGCCAGCAGCGCCAAGGGGACAGGGGCGTTTTCCTACAATGAGCAGTTCTTC. Protein: CASSAKGTGAFSYNEQFF. Together with reference TRBV9 and TRBJ2-1, the CDR3 gives the full variable domain: DSGVTQTPKHLITATGQRVTLRCSPRSGDLSVYWYQQSLDQGLQFLIQYYNGEERAKGNILERFSAQQFPDLHSELNLSSLELGDSALYFCASSAKGTGAFSYNEQFFGPGTRLTVL.

The genes are TRBV4-1 and TRBJ1-6; 9 bases fit TRBD1. This CDR3 is built from 16 residues. Trimming cost V 4 bases and J 7 bases; bases outside gene matches: 8. Germline CDR1 is MGHRA and CDR2 is YSYEKL. The CDR3 region has the DNA TGCGCCAGCAGCCGGCCGGGACAGGGCACAAATTCACCCCTCCACTTT. Its protein is CASSRPGQGTNSPLHF.

The CDR3 DNA follows: TGTGCCAGCAGCTGGACTTATAATTCACCCCTCCACTTT. Protein: CASSWTYNSPLHF. The V call is TRBV7-2, the J call TRBJ1-6; D uncertain. The CDR3 is 13 amino acids. Germline CDR1 SGHTA, CDR2 FQGNSA. The V end lost 4 bases, the J end lost 4 bases, and 5 bases lay between the germline ends.

The chain joins TRBV5-1 to TRBJ2-7; the match to TRBD1 covers 9 bases. Trimming at V came to 4 bases and at J to 4 bases, leaving 6 bases not matched to a gene. Per the germline V gene, CDR1 is SGHRS and CDR2 is YFSETQ. This CDR3 has 14 residues. CDR3 amino acids: CASSATGGSYEQYF. In DNA, the CDR3 is TGCGCCAGCAGCGCGACAGGGGGGTCTTACGAGCAGTACTTC.

The chain has TRBV7-7 and TRBJ2-2, with D tentatively TRBD1 (5 bases). CDR3 length equals 13 residues. Trimming left V 5 bases short and J 6 bases short, with 10 bases between. Looked up from germline, CDR1 is SSHAT and CDR2 is FNYEAQ (reference sequence). The CDR3 loop is CASSHDRSGELFF. CDR3 nucleotide sequence: TGTGCCAGCAGCCATGACAGATCCGGGGAGCTGTTTTTT.

This clone has only one observation. This chain connects TRBV6-1 to TRBJ2-5; 8 nucleotides line up with TRBD1. Germline V lookup: CDR1 MNHNS, CDR2 SASEGT. The CDR3 totals 15 residues. V shed 2 bases and J 5 bases; nucleotides not matched to a gene: 7. CDR3 bases: TGTGCCAGCAGTGAACTGGCAGGGGGCAAGGAGACCCAGTACTTC. Its protein product is CASSELAGGKETQYF.

This chain connects TRBV7-8 to TRBJ1-4, with D possibly being TRBD1 (5 bases). The CDR3 covers 16 residues. Trimming cost V 5 bases and J 8 bases, with 21 bases left between them. From germline, CDR1 is SGHVS and CDR2 FQNEAQ. CDR3 region: CASSAGLGVRGEKLFF. For the CDR3, the DNA is TGTGCCAGCAGCGCCGGGTTAGGGGTGCGGGGCGAAAAACTGTTTTTT.

This clone was observed a few times. The chain couples TRBV5-6 to TRBJ1-5; TRBD1 is a possible D gene (6 bases). Germline values: CDR1 SGHDT, CDR2 YYEEEE. The CDR3 is made up of 14 amino acids. The V gene lost 4 bases and the J gene lost 7 bases, with 15 bases spanning the gap. CDR3 DNA: TGTGCCAGCAGCCGGGGGCAGGGAGGGCAGCCCCAGCATTTT. Protein product: CASSRGQGGQPQHF. The variable domain in full, with the rest retrieved from reference TRBV5-6 and TRBJ1-5, is DAGVTQSPTHLIKTRGQQVTLRCSPKSGHDTVSWYQQALGQGPQFIFQYYEEEERQRGNFPDRFSGHQFPNYSSELNVNALLLGDSALYLCASSRGQGGQPQHFGDGTRLSIL.

V is TRBV19 and J is TRBJ1-6, with no clear D. The V gene lost 10 bases and the J gene lost 5 bases, with 15 bases spanning the gap. The CDR3 is 14 residues long. Germline V gives CDR1 LNHDA, CDR2 SQIVND (reference sequence). The CDR3 is CATSSGNHNSPLHF. CDR3 bases: TGTGCCACCTCTTCGGGTAACCATAATTCACCCCTCCACTTT. Filled out from reference TRBV19 and TRBJ1-6, the complete variable domain reads DGGITQSPKYLFRKEGQNVTLSCEQNLNHDAMYWYRQDPGQGLRLIYYSQIVNDFQKGDIAEGYSVSREKKESFPLTVTSAQKNPTAFYLCATSSGNHNSPLHFGNGTRLTVT.

J is TRBJ2-3 and V is TRBV13; a possible D gene is TRBD2 (6 bases). From germline, CDR1 is PRHDT and CDR2 FYEKMQ (reference sequence). There are 16 residues in the CDR3. Trimming took off 4 bases at V and 2 bases at J, with 16 bases between the two ends. The CDR3 bases are TGTGCCAGCAGCTCTCCCCCCCGGACTACCACAGATACGCAGTATTTT. Protein: CASSSPPRTTTDTQYF.

The chain carries TRBV5-6 and TRBJ2-7; TRBD1 might be the D (6 bases). Per germline, CDR1 SGHDT and CDR2 YYEEEE. Deletions cut 1 base from V and 2 bases from J, with 13 bases between. The CDR3 covers 15 residues. The chain's CDR3 is CASSLLWDKTYEQYF. Here the CDR3 DNA reads TGTGCCAGCAGCTTGTTATGGGACAAGACCTACGAGCAGTACTTC.

The chain links TRBV7-9 to TRBJ2-2, with unresolved D. The germline V gene encodes CDR1 SEHNR and CDR2 FQNEAQ (reference sequence). The CDR3 extends over 14 amino acids. The V end was cut by 2 bases, the J end by 4 bases, with 8 bases between. CDR3 sequence (DNA): TGTGCCAGCAGCTTAAGTCGGTCCACCGGGGAGCTGTTTTTT. Amino acids: CASSLSRSTGELFF.

The rearrangement uses TRBV2 and TRBJ1-5; a possible D gene is TRBD1 (5 bases). Trimming stripped 2 bases from V and 0 bases from J, with 11 bases between. Germline CDR1 and CDR2: SNHLY and FYNNEI. There are 16 residues in the CDR3. CDR3 coding DNA: TGTGCCAGCAGTGAAAGGTGGGGGAATAGCAATCAGCCCCAGCATTTT. This sequence encodes CASSERWGNSNQPQHF.

This chain uses TRBV7-9 with TRBJ2-7, with a tentative D call TRBD1 (5 bases). CDR3 length equals 14 residues. Germline V gene lookup returns CDR1 SEHNR and CDR2 FQNEAQ (reference sequence). V was cut by 5 bases and J by 3 bases, with 14 bases left in between. This chain's CDR3 is CASSPLRQSYEQYF. Written as DNA, the CDR3 is TGTGCCAGCAGCCCTCTTCGACAGAGCTACGAGCAGTACTTC.

This clone has only one observation. The rearrangement joins TRBV9 to TRBJ1-1; 9 bases agree with TRBD1. With 0 bases clipped from V and 4 bases from J, the junction kept 7 bases outside the gene matches. The CDR3 runs 16 residues. Per the germline V gene, CDR1 is SGDLS and CDR2 is YYNGEE. CDR3 nucleotides: TGTGCCAGCAGCGTAGGACAGGGGGTACGCGGCACTGAAGCTTTCTTT. Its translation: CASSVGQGVRGTEAFF.

The chain links TRBV21-1 to TRBJ2-7. TRBV21-1 is designated a pseudogene. The CDR3 extends over 9 amino acids. CDR3 sequence (DNA): TGTGCCAGCAGCCTTAAGGAGTACTTC. It is translated as CASSLKEYF.

The chain combines TRBV7-2 with TRBJ2-7; TRBD1 might be the D (6 bases). The V end was cut by 6 bases, the J end by 1 base, with 10 bases between. There are 13 residues in the CDR3. Germline assignment: CDR1 SGHTA and CDR2 FQGNSA. CDR3: CASRPTGSYEQYF. As DNA, the CDR3 is TGTGCCAGCAGACCGACAGGTTCCTACGAGCAGTACTTC.

This clone is categorized as medium-sized. V is TRBV6-1 and J is TRBJ1-1; TRBD1 is a possible D gene (5 bases). V was shortened by 6 bases and J by 4 bases, with 12 bases between the two germline ends. CDR1 is MNHNS and CDR2 is SASEGT in the germline V gene. The CDR3 consists of 13 residues. In DNA, the CDR3 is TGTGCCAGCAGCGAACAGGAGACCACTGAAGCTTTCTTT. Its translation: CASSEQETTEAFF.

The table lists this clone with a count of one. The chain has TRBV10-1 and TRBJ2-7; tentatively, D is TRBD1 (6 bases). From germline, CDR1 is WNHNN and CDR2 SYGVQD (reference sequence). The CDR3 is made up of 13 amino acids. Trimming left V 6 bases short and J 6 bases short, with 15 bases between. The CDR3 bases are TGCGCCAGCAGCCAAAGGCAGGGGAGCGAGCAGTACTTC. Encoded protein: CASSQRQGSEQYF.

This chain joins TRBV5-5 and TRBJ1-3; D unclear. V was cut by 1 base and J by 0 bases, with 8 bases left in between. Germline CDR1 reads SGHKS; CDR2 reads YYEKEE (reference sequence). This CDR3 region has 15 residues. The CDR3 region has the DNA TGTGCCAGCAGCTTGAGCTCCAGCTCTGGAAACACCATATATTTT. Amino acids: CASSLSSSSGNTIYF.

The genes are TRBV6-4 and TRBJ2-1, with D tentatively TRBD1 (5 bases). The CDR3 covers 15 residues. The V gene's germline CDR1 is MRHNA and CDR2 SNTAGT. V lost 6 bases, J lost 0 bases, and 12 bases lay in between. CDR3 DNA: TGTGCCAGCAGCATGACCGACAGCTCCTACAATGAGCAGTTCTTC. It codes for CASSMTDSSYNEQFF.

V usage is TRBV6-4 and J usage is TRBJ2-1; 7 nucleotides line up with TRBD2. The CDR3 runs 15 residues. The germline CDR1 and CDR2 sequences are MRHNA and SNTAGT. J lost 0 bases, V lost 8 bases, and 7 bases had no gene match. The CDR3 sequence: CASFGGTLSYNEQFF. Here the CDR3 DNA reads TGTGCCAGCTTCGGGGGGACCCTCTCCTACAATGAGCAGTTCTTC.